The 3 T cell receptor beta chains in this list originate from one sample, sequenced in a study of CD8+CD57+ T cells in acquired aplastic anemia. The TCR beta profiling, which covered VDJ combination and CDR3 sequence, was carried out using genomic DNA as the template. TCRdb itself ran the reads through MiXCR, one entry per CDR3 protein. This repertoire shows approximately 170,000 distinct CDR3 sequences, 55% to 70% found once; its top ten account for under 60%. Sequencing used sorted CD4+, CD8+, or CD8+CD57+ T cells (not recorded which) from PBMCs. The receptor source for this set is a human donor in good health.

The rearrangement joins TRBV24-1 to TRBJ2-5; D is uncertain. The CDR3 loop spans 16 amino acids. Germline V gives CDR1 KGHDR, CDR2 SFDVKD. V was trimmed by 4 bases and J by 3 bases, leaving 17 bases between them. In DNA form, the CDR3 reads TGTGCCACCAGTGACCCGAGTCGCGGCTACAAAGAGACCCAGTACTTC. Translation gives CATSDPSRGYKETQYF.

CDR3 in amino acids: CASSTGIGELFF. The CDR3 DNA reads TGTGCCAGCAGTACAGGGATCGGGGAGCTGTTTTTT. This chain joins TRBV2 and TRBJ2-2; tentatively, D is TRBD1 (6 bases). The germline CDR1 and CDR2 sequences are SNHLY and FYNNEI. The ends were cut back, 5 bases at V and 7 bases at J, with 8 bases in the middle. This CDR3 is 12 amino acids long.

This chain links TRBV13 with TRBJ2-5; TRBD1 is a possible D gene (5 bases). This CDR3 contains 12 residues. V was shortened by 6 bases and J by 5 bases, with 10 bases between the two germline ends. Germline V gene data show CDR1 as PRHDT and CDR2 as FYEKMQ (reference sequence). CDR3 nucleotide sequence: TGTGCCAGCAGTGACAGAACCGAGACCCAGTACTTC. Its protein is CASSDRTETQYF.